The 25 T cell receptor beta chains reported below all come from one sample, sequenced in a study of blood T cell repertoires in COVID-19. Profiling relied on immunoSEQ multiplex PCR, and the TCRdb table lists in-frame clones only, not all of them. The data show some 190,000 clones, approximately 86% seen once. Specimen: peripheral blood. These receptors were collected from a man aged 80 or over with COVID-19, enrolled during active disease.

As DNA, the CDR3 is TGTGCCAGCAGTTTACTCAGCCGGACAGGGAGCGGGCAGTACTTC. Protein sequence: CASSLLSRTGSGQYF. The chain links TRBV28 to TRBJ2-7, with 8 bases aligning to TRBD1. V gave up 2 bases and J gave up 9 bases; unmatched junction bases: 12. Germline loops: CDR1 MDHEN, CDR2 SYDVKM. The CDR3 covers 15 residues.

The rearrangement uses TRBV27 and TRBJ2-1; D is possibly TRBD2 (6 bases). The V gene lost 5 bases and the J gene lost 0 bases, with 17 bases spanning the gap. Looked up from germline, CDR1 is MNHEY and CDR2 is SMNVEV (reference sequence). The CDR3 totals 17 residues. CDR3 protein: CASSPSRGLSSYNEQFF. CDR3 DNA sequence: TGTGCCAGCAGTCCCTCCCGGGGACTTAGCTCCTACAATGAGCAGTTCTTC.

The CDR3 coding sequence is TGTGCCAGCAGCCAAGACCTAGCGGGGGGATTCTACAATGAGCAGTTCTTC. Its protein is CASSQDLAGGFYNEQFF. The rearrangement joins TRBV3-1 (or the pseudogene TRBV3-2) to TRBJ2-1; 11 nucleotides align to TRBD2. Trimming took 0 bases from V and 3 from J; bases not matched to a gene: 4. The CDR3 has 17 amino acids. CDR1 is LGHDT and CDR2 is YNNKEL in the germline V gene (reference sequence).

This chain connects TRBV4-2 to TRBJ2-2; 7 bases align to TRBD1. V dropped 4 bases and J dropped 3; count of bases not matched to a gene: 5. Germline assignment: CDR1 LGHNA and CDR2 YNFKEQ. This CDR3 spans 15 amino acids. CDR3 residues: CASSPPGGDTGELFF. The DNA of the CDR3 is TGTGCCAGCAGCCCGCCAGGGGGTGACACCGGGGAGCTGTTTTTT.

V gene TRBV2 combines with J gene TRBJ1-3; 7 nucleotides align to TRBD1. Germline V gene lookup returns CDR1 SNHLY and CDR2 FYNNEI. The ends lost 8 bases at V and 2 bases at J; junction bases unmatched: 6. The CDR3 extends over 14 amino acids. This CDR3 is CASDPQGAGNTIYF. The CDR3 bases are TGTGCCAGCGATCCGCAGGGGGCTGGAAACACCATATATTTT.

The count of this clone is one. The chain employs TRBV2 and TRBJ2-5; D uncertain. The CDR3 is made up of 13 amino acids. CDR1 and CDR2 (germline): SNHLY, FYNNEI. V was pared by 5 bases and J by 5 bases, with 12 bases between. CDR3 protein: CASSRGVRETQYF. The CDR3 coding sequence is TGTGCCAGCAGTCGAGGAGTGCGGGAGACCCAGTACTTC.

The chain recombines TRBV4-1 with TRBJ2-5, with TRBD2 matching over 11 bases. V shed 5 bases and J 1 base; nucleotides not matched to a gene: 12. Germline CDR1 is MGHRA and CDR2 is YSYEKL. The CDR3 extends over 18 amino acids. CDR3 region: CASSENRLAGGSQETQYF. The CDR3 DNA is TGCGCCAGCAGCGAAAATCGCCTAGCGGGGGGCAGCCAAGAGACCCAGTACTTC.

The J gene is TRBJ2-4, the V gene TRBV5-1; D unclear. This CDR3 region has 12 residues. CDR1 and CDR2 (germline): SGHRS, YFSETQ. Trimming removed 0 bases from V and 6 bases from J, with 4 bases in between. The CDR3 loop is CASSLDLNIQYF. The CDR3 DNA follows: TGCGCCAGCAGCTTGGACTTAAACATTCAGTACTTC.

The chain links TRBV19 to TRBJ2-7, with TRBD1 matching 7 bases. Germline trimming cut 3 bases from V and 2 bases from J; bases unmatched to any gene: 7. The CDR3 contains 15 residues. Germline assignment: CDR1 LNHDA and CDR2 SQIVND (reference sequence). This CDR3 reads CASSIFQGGPYEQYF. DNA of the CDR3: TGTGCCAGTAGTATTTTCCAAGGGGGCCCCTACGAGCAGTACTTC.

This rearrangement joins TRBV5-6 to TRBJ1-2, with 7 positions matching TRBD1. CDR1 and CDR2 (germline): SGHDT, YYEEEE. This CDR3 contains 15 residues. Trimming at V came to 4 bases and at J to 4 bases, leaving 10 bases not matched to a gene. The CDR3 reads CASSGQQGTLYGYTF. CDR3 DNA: TGTGCCAGCAGCGGACAACAGGGGACTCTCTATGGCTACACCTTC.

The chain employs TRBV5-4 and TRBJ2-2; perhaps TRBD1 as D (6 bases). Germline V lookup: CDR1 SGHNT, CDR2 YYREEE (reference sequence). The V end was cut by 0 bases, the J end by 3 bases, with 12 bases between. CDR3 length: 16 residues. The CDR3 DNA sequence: TGTGCCAGCAGCTTGGCTGGCAGGGGTGACACCGGGGAGCTGTTTTTT. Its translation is CASSLAGRGDTGELFF.

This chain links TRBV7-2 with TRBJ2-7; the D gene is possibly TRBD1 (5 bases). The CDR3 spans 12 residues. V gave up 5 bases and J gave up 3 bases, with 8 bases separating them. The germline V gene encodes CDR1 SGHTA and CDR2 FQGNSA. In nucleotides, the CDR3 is TGTGCCAGCAGCAGGGGAATCTACGAGCAGTACTTC. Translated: CASSRGIYEQYF.

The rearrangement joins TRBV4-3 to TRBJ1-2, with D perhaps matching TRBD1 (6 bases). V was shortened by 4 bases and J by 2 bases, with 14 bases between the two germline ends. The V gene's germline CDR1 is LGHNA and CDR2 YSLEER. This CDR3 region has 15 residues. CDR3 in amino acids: CASSPRGGSNYGYTF. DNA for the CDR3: TGCGCCAGCAGCCCGAGGGGGGGTTCCAACTATGGCTACACCTTC.

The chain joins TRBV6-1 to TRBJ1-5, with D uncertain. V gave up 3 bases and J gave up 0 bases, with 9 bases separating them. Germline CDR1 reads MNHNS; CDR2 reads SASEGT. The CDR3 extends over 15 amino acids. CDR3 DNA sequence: TGTGCCAGCAGTGACCACGGACTTAGCAATCAGCCCCAGCATTTT. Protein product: CASSDHGLSNQPQHF.

CDR3 amino acids: CASRPRQGSAYNEQFF. CDR3 DNA: TGTGCCAGCAGGCCCCGACAGGGAAGCGCCTACAATGAGCAGTTCTTC. The chain couples TRBV7-6 to TRBJ2-1; 7 bases map to TRBD1. The V gene end was trimmed by 6 bases and the J gene end by 2 bases; junction bases not matched to a gene: 10. The CDR3 covers 16 residues. Looked up from germline, CDR1 is SGHVS and CDR2 is FNYEAQ.

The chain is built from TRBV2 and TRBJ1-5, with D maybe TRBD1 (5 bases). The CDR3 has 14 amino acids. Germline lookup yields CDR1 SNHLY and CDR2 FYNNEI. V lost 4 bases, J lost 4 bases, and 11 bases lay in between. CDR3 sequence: CASSGQGQNQPQHF. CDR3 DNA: TGTGCCAGCAGTGGGCAGGGCCAGAATCAGCCCCAGCATTTT.

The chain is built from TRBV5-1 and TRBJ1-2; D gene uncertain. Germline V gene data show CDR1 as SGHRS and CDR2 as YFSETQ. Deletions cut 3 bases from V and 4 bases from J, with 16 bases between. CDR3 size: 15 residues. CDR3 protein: CASSSNRGASYGYTF. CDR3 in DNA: TGCGCCAGCAGCTCAAACCGGGGAGCCTCCTATGGCTACACCTTC.

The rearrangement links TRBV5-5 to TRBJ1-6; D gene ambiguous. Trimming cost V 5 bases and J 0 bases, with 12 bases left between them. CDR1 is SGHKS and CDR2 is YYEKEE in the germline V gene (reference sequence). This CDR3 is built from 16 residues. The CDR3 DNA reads TGTGCCAGCAGAGATCTAAGGAGCTCCTATAATTCACCCCTCCACTTT. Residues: CASRDLRSSYNSPLHF.

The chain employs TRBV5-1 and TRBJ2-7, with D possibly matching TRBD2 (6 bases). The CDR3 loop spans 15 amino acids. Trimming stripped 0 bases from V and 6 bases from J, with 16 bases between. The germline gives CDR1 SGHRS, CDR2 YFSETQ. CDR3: CASSLEWGRRGEQYF. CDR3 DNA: TGCGCCAGCAGCTTGGAGTGGGGCAGGCGGGGCGAGCAGTACTTC. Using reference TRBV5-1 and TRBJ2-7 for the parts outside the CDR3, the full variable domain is KAGVTQTPRYLIKTRGQQVTLSCSPISGHRSVSWYQQTPGQGLQFLFEYFSETQRNKGNFPGRFSGRQFSNSRSEMNVSTLELGDSALYLCASSLEWGRRGEQYFGPGTRLTVT.

The chain's CDR3 is CASSSGGLGTGELFF. In DNA, the CDR3 is TGTGCCAGCAGCTCCGGGGGGCTCGGGACCGGGGAGCTGTTTTTT. V usage is TRBV7-3 and J usage is TRBJ2-2; D might be TRBD2 (7 bases). CDR3 length: 15 residues. The germline V gene encodes CDR1 SGHTA and CDR2 FQGTGA. Trimming took off 4 bases at V and 5 bases at J, with 14 bases between the two ends.

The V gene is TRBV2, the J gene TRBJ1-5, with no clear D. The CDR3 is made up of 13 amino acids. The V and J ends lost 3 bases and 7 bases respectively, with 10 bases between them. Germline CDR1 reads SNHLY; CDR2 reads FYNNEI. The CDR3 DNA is TGTGCCAGCAGTGAGGGCAGAGCCCAGCCCCAGCATTTT. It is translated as CASSEGRAQPQHF.

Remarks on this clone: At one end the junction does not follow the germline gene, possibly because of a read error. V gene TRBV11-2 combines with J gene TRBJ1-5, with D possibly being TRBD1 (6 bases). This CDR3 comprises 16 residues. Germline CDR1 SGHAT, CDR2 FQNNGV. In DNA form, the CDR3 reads TGTGCCAGCAGCTTAGTGACCGGGACATATAATCATCCCCAGCATTTT. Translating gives CASSLVTGTYNHPQHF.

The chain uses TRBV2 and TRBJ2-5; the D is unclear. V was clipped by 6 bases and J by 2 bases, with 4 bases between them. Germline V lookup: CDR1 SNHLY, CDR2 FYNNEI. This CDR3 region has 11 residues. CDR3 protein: CASSLQETQYF. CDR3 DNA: TGTGCCAGCAGCCTACAAGAGACCCAGTACTTC.

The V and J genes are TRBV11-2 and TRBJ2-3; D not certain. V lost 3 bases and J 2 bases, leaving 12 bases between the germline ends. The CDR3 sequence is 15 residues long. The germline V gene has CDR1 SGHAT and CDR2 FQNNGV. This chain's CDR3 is CASSFGLSATDTQYF. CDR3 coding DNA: TGTGCCAGCAGCTTCGGTCTAAGTGCCACAGATACGCAGTATTTT.

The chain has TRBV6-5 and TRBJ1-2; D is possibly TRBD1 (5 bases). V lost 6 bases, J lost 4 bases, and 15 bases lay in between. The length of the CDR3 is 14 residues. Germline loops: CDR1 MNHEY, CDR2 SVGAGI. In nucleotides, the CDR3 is TGTGCCAGCAGAATAGACAGTCCCCCCTATGGCTACACCTTC. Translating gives CASRIDSPPYGYTF.